There are a few counts of the clone carrying this TCR beta chain. Its antigen is currently unknown. Its ends do not fully match the called genes, so a read error is possible. This sample is part of a study of T cell repertoires in cytomegalovirus infection. Study results and limitations: HLA-C-restricted TCR beta clonotypes specific for CMV led the ex vivo response. Identification of carriers of CMV plus the relevant HLA was performed using cumulative public TCR beta family frequency.

TCRdb analysed the reads with MiXCR anew, one entry per CDR3 protein. The repertoire holds some 100,000 distinct CDR3 sequences, with less than 30% as singletons. The clonotype was recovered from a human donor in good health (CMV status not recorded). Some clones in this sample may be carry-over from other donors' samples. The sample in question was CD8+ T cells from cultured PBMCs, obtained from culture after CMV antigen stimulation.

This CDR3 is CASSLVAGDTNEQFF. CDR3 nucleotide sequence: TGTGCCAGCAGTTTAGTAGCGGGAGATACCAATGAGCAGTTCTTC. This chain uses TRBV7-7 with TRBJ2-1; TRBD2 matches at 9 bases. The CDR3 spans 15 residues. Germline CDR1 is SSHAT and CDR2 is FNYEAQ (reference sequence).